This is a list of T cell receptor beta chains from one sample in a study of blood T cells in healthy people across ages. In TCRdb, the 5' RACE reads were re-called with MiXCR into one record per CDR3 protein. Of roughly 650,000 distinct CDR3 sequences listed, roughly 30% were seen once; the top ten hold 15%. The sequenced sample was blood. The receptors stem from a woman of 80 years or more in good health. CDR3s include the opening cysteine and the closing phenylalanine or tryptophan. Each record gives: V gene, J gene, D gene, clone size, CDR3 protein, CDR3 DNA. The D gene is left open where the match is weak. Some rows mark clone size as missing; the rest say once, few, many or name a class of expanded clone.

TRBV29-1	TRBJ2-6	.	many	CSVAPSGANVLTF	TGCAGCGTTGCCCCCTCTGGGGCCAACGTCCTGACTTTC
TRBV5-1	TRBJ2-7	.	.	CASSLGRVGLSSYEQYF	TGCGCCAGCAGCTTGGGCCGGGTCGGACTTAGCTCCTACGAGCAGTACTTC
TRBV9	TRBJ2-1	TRBD2	many	CASSGLAGGINEQFF	TGTGCCAGCAGCGGGCTAGCGGGGGGTATCAATGAGCAGTTCTTC
TRBV2	TRBJ2-3	.	many	CASSGVGAQPGDTQYF	TGTGCCAGCAGTGGCGTGGGGGCGCAACCAGGGGATACGCAGTATTTT
TRBV5-1	TRBJ1-4	.	.	CASSLGNVATNEKLFF	TGCGCCAGCAGCTTGGGGAACGTTGCAACTAATGAAAAACTGTTTTTT
TRBV6-5	TRBJ1-2	TRBD1	many	CASSWGDSYGYTF	TGTGCCAGCAGCTGGGGGGACAGCTACGGCTACACCTTC
TRBV5-1	TRBJ1-2	.	.	CASSAEGSYGYTF	TGCGCCAGCAGCGCGGAGGGGAGCTATGGCTACACCTTC
TRBV5-1	TRBJ1-5	.	many	CASSAGVANQPQHF	TGCGCCAGCAGCGCAGGGGTGGCCAATCAGCCCCAGCATTTT
TRBV27	TRBJ1-4	.	many	CASRPSLWRRGEKLFF	TGTGCCAGCAGACCCAGCTTGTGGCGGAGGGGTGAAAAACTGTTTTTT
TRBV6-5	TRBJ2-3	TRBD2	.	CASRRLAGGSRDTQYF	TGTGCCAGCAGGAGACTAGCGGGGGGGTCCAGGGATACGCAGTATTTT
TRBV6-5	TRBJ1-2	.	.	CASREDSNYGYTF	TGTGCCAGCAGAGAAGACAGTAACTATGGCTACACCTTC
TRBV14	TRBJ1-2	.	.	CASSQTSGYTF	TGTGCCAGCAGCCAAACATCCGGCTACACCTTC
TRBV5-1	TRBJ2-2	.	.	CASSLDPQGAGELFF	TGCGCCAGCAGCTTGGACCCCCAAGGGGCCGGGGAGCTGTTTTTT
TRBV2	TRBJ2-2	TRBD2	.	CASTRLASNTGELFF	TGTGCCAGCACAAGACTAGCGTCCAACACCGGGGAGCTGTTTTTT
TRBV5-1	TRBJ2-3	TRBD1	many	CASSNPGGADTQYF	TGCGCCAGCAGCAATCCAGGGGGAGCAGATACGCAGTATTTT
TRBV13	TRBJ2-3	TRBD2	few	CASSRRTSGGPDTQYF	TGTGCCAGCAGCCGAAGGACTAGCGGGGGACCAGATACGCAGTATTTT
TRBV18	TRBJ2-3	.	many	CASSPDSPPGTQYF	TGTGCCAGCTCACCAGACTCCCCTCCTGGTACGCAGTATTTT
TRBV6-5	TRBJ2-7	.	many	CASSSYRDYEQYF	TGTGCCAGCAGCTCCTACAGGGATTACGAGCAGTACTTC
TRBV3-1	TRBJ1-6	.	.	CASSSRQASNSPLHF	TGTGCCAGCAGCTCTCGACAGGCCTCTAATTCACCCCTCCACTTT
TRBV4-1	TRBJ2-3	.	many	CASSPPPGSTTDTQYF	TGCGCCAGCAGCCCACCCCCGGGTTCCACCACAGATACGCAGTATTTT
TRBV25-1	TRBJ2-3	.	many	CASSGPTDTQYF	TGTGCCAGCAGTGGTCCCACAGATACGCAGTATTTT
TRBV28	TRBJ1-1	.	few	CASTAQNTEAFF	TGTGCCAGCACGGCCCAGAACACTGAAGCTTTCTTT
TRBV5-1	TRBJ1-1	.	few	CASSPEGLRTEAFF	TGCGCCAGCAGCCCCGAGGGGCTAAGGACTGAAGCTTTCTTT
TRBV7-3	TRBJ2-3	TRBD2	many	CASSTRTSGGARDTQYF	TGTGCCAGCAGCACCCGGACTAGCGGGGGGGCCAGGGATACGCAGTATTTT
TRBV4-2	TRBJ2-7	TRBD2	many	CASSQVTAGVSYEQYF	TGTGCCAGCAGCCAAGTCACAGCGGGGGTCTCCTACGAGCAGTACTTC
TRBV12-3/TRBV12-4	TRBJ2-1	TRBD2	many	CASWRAGGLNEQFF	TGTGCCAGCTGGAGAGCGGGGGGGCTCAATGAGCAGTTCTTC
TRBV7-8	TRBJ2-7	.	many	CASSLRSSNSPYEQYF	TGTGCCAGCAGCTTAAGGTCCTCGAACAGCCCCTACGAGCAGTACTTC
TRBV7-8	TRBJ2-1	.	many	CASNLGGAQYNEQFF	TGTGCCAGCAACCTAGGAGGGGCTCAGTACAATGAGCAGTTCTTC
TRBV28	TRBJ2-1	TRBD2	.	CASSPLRGDTYNEQFF	TGTGCCAGCAGCCCTTTGCGGGGGGACACATACAATGAGCAGTTCTTC
TRBV10-3	TRBJ1-5	.	many	CAISNGNQPQHF	TGTGCCATCAGTAACGGCAATCAGCCCCAGCATTTT
TRBV7-3	TRBJ1-1	.	many	CASSLVGYAEAFF	TGTGCCAGCAGCTTAGTAGGGTATGCTGAAGCTTTCTTT
TRBV30	TRBJ1-2	TRBD1	.	CAWSARQGAYNYGYTF	TGTGCCTGGAGTGCAAGACAGGGGGCCTATAACTATGGCTACACCTTC
TRBV20-1	TRBJ2-1	.	.	CSARESRAPEQFF	TGCAGTGCGAGAGAATCTCGGGCTCCCGAGCAGTTCTTC
TRBV5-1	TRBJ2-7	TRBD1	.	CASSLGRGRLEQYF	TGCGCCAGCAGCCTCGGCAGGGGGCGCCTCGAGCAGTACTTC
TRBV2	TRBJ2-1	TRBD2	many	CASSYGTSGGGNEQFF	TGTGCCAGCAGTTACGGGACTAGCGGGGGGGGCAATGAGCAGTTCTTC
TRBV28	TRBJ2-1	.	few	CAGSLYNEQFF	TGTGCCGGCAGCCTCTACAATGAGCAGTTCTTC
TRBV19	TRBJ2-7	.	many	CASSLRARTYEQYF	TGTGCCAGTAGTTTGAGGGCGAGAACCTACGAGCAGTACTTC
TRBV5-1	TRBJ1-4	.	.	CASSLPQGQHEKLFF	TGCGCCAGCAGCTTACCACAGGGTCAGCATGAAAAACTGTTTTTT
TRBV5-1	TRBJ1-3	.	.	CASSLVPGSAGNTIYF	TGCGCCAGCAGCTTGGTACCGGGGTCGGCTGGAAACACCATATATTTT
TRBV7-3	TRBJ2-5	TRBD1	many	CASSLRGLSDRGEETQYF	TGTGCCAGCAGCTTACGCGGCCTTTCCGACAGGGGGGAAGAGACCCAGTACTTC
TRBV15	TRBJ1-5	.	many	CATSRELSQPQHF	TGTGCCACCAGCAGAGAGTTGAGTCAGCCCCAGCATTTT
TRBV4-3	TRBJ2-1	TRBD1	.	CASSQVLVWTGNLWDEQFF	TGCGCCAGCAGCCAAGTCCTGGTCTGGACAGGGAACCTCTGGGATGAGCAGTTCTTC
TRBV2	TRBJ1-2	.	.	CASSVRAGNGYTF	TGTGCCAGCAGTGTCCGAGCGGGTAATGGCTACACCTTC
TRBV4-1	TRBJ2-7	TRBD1	few	CASRIGQAYNEQYF	TGCGCCAGCAGGATCGGACAGGCCTACAATGAGCAGTACTTC
TRBV7-2	TRBJ2-5	.	.	CASSPLRLQETQYF	TGTGCCAGCAGCCCACTCCGGCTCCAAGAGACCCAGTACTTC